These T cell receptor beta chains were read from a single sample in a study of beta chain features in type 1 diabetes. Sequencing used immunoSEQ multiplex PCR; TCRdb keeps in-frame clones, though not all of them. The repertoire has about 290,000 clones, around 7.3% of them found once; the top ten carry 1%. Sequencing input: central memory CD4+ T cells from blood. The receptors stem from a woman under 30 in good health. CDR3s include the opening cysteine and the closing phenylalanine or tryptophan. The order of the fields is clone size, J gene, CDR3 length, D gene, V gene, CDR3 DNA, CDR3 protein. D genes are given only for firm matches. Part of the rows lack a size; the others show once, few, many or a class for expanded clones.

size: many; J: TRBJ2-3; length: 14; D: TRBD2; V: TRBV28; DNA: TGTGCCAGCAGCCCGGGAGGGAGAACAGATACGCAGTATTTT; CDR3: CASSPGGRTDTQYF
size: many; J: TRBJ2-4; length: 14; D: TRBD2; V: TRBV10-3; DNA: TGTGCCATCAGTGGGGGGGGACCCAAAAACATTCAGTACTTC; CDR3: CAISGGGPKNIQYF
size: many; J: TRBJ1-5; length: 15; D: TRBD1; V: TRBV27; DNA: TGTGCCAGCAGTTTGGGCAGGGGGAGCAATCAGCCCCAGCATTTT; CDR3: CASSLGRGSNQPQHF
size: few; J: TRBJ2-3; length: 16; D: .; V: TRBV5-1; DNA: TGCGCCAGCAGCTTGGGGGCCGATCCTAGCACAGATACGCAGTATTTT; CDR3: CASSLGADPSTDTQYF
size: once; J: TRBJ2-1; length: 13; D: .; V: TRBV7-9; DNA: TGTGCCAGCAGCTTAGCGGGCGTACCTGAGCAGTTCTTC; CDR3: CASSLAGVPEQFF
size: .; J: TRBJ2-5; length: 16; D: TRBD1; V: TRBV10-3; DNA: TGTGCCATCAGTGATCCGGGACAGGGCCTCAAAGAGACCCAGTACTTC; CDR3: CAISDPGQGLKETQYF
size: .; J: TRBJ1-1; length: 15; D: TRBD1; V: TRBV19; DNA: TGTGCCAGTAGTGCCCGGGGACAGACCAACACTGAAGCTTTCTTT; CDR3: CASSARGQTNTEAFF
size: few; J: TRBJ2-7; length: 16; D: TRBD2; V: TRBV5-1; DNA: TGCGCCAGCAGCTTGGAGGTAGGGACTAGCGGCTCCGAGCAGTACTTC; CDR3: CASSLEVGTSGSEQYF
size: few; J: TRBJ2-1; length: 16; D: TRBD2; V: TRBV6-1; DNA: TGTGCCAGCAGTGGATATAGCGGGGGGTCGAACAATGAGCAGTTCTTC; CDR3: CASSGYSGGSNNEQFF
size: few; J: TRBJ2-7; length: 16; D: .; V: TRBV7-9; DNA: TGTGCCAGCAGCTTAGGTTCCGCGGGGAAATCCTACGAGCAGTACTTC; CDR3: CASSLGSAGKSYEQYF
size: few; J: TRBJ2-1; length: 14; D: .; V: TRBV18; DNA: TGTGCCAGCCGTGGGGGAATCGCCTACAATGAGCAGTTCTTC; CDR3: CASRGGIAYNEQFF
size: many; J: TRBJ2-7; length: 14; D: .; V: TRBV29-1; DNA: TGCAGCGTTATATATAATCAGGGAGTCTCGTGGCAGTACTTC; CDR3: CSVIYNQGVSWQYF
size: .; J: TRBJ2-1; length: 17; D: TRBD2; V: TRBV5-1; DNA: TGCGCCTCAGCAGATCTCGTCAGCGGGAAGACTGTCAATGAGCAGTTCTTC; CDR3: CASADLVSGKTVNEQFF
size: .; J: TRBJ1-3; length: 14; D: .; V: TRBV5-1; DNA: TGCGCCAGCAGCTTAGAGGGCTCTGGAAACACCATATATTTT; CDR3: CASSLEGSGNTIYF
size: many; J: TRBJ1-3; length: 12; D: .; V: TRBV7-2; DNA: TGTGCCAGCAGCTTAGCAGGGAACACCATATATTTT; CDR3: CASSLAGNTIYF
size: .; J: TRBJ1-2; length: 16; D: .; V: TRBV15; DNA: TGTGCCACCAGCAGAGAGGGGTCAGGGACTTTCTATGGCTACACCTTC; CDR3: CATSREGSGTFYGYTF
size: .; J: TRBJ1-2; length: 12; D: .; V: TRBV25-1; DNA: TGTGCCAGCAGTGAAGACAACTATGGCTACACCTTC; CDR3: CASSEDNYGYTF
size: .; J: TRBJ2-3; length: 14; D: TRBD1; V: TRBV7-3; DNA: TGTGCCAGCAGCTTTGGACAGGGAGCAGATACGCAGTATTTT; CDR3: CASSFGQGADTQYF
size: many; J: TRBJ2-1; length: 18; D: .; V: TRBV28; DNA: TGTGCCAGCAGTTTAGGGCGAGGGGGGGCGCGAACCAGAAATGAGCAGTTCTTC; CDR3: CASSLGRGGARTRNEQFF
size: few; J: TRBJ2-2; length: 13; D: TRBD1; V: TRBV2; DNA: TGTGCCAGCAGTCGACAGGGCCCCGGGGAGCTGTTTTTT; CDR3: CASSRQGPGELFF
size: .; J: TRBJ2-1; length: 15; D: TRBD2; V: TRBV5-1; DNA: TGCGCCAGCAGCTTACTAGCGGTGTCCTACAATGAGCAGTTCTTC; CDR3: CASSLLAVSYNEQFF
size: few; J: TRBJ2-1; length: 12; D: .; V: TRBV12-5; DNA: TGTGCTAGTGGTTTTGCCTGGGGGGAGCAGTTCTTC; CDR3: CASGFAWGEQFF
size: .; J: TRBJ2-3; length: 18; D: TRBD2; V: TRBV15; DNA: TGTGCCACCAGCAGAGCCCCCACTAGCGGGGGGCCGGCGGATACGCAGTATTTT; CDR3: CATSRAPTSGGPADTQYF
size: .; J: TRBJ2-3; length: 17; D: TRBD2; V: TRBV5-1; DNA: TGCGCCAGCAGCTTGGAACTAGCGGGGAACGGAGCAGATACGCAGTATTTT; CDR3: CASSLELAGNGADTQYF
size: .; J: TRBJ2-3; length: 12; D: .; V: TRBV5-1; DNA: TGCGCCAGCAGTAAGAGCACAGATACGCAGTATTTT; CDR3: CASSKSTDTQYF
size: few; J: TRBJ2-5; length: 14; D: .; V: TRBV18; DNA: TGTGCCAGCTCACCATTACAGAACCAAGAGACCCAGTACTTC; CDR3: CASSPLQNQETQYF
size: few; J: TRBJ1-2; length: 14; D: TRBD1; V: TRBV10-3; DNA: TGTGCCATCATGGGCCTGGACAGGGGCTATGGCTACACCTTC; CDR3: CAIMGLDRGYGYTF
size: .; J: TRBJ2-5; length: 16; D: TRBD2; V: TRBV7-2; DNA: TGTGCCAGCAGCTTAGTTGCTAGCGGGGGGCAAGAGACCCAGTACTTC; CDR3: CASSLVASGGQETQYF
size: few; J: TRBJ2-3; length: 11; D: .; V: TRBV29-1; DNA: TGCAGCGCCATGCGGGCAGATACGCAGTATTTT; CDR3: CSAMRADTQYF
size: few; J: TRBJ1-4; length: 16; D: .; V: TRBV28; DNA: TGTGCCAGCAGTTCTCCAAACAGAGCAACTAATGAAAAACTGTTTTTT; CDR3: CASSSPNRATNEKLFF
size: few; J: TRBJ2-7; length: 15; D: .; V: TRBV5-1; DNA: TGCGCCAGCAGCTTGGGGCAGCTCAATACCTACGAGCAGTACTTC; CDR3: CASSLGQLNTYEQYF